The 10 T cell receptor beta chains listed next were all sequenced from one sample in a study of cytomegalovirus exposure and HLA in healthy donors. The primer mix had 60 Vbeta and 13 Jbeta primers. TCRdb's table, derived via immunoSEQ multiplex PCR, lists solely in-frame clones and lacks some. There are around 52,000 clones in the sample, with approximately 26% held by the top ten. Sequences were obtained from PBMCs. These receptors originate from a man aged 40-55 years in good health and CMV-seropositive.

The genes are TRBV13 and TRBJ1-1; D gene unclear. The CDR3 extends over 13 amino acids. CDR1 is PRHDT and CDR2 is FYEKMQ in the germline V gene (reference sequence). V was cut by 5 bases and J by 3 bases, with 10 bases left in between. The CDR3, as DNA: TGTGCCAGCAGCCCTCTACTACACACTGAAGCTTTCTTT. Translating it yields CASSPLLHTEAFF.

The rearrangement joins TRBV2 to TRBJ2-5; D remains unclear. The V and J ends lost 3 bases and 3 bases respectively, with 8 bases between them. The germline V gene has CDR1 SNHLY and CDR2 FYNNEI. This CDR3 contains 13 residues. DNA for the CDR3: TGTGCCAGCAGTGATACTTCCAAAGAGACCCAGTACTTC. Translating it yields CASSDTSKETQYF.

The chain has TRBV5-1 and TRBJ2-4, with a possible D match to TRBD2 (6 bases). Looked up from germline, CDR1 is SGHRS and CDR2 is YFSETQ. This CDR3 contains 15 residues. V was trimmed by 5 bases and J by 6 bases, leaving 18 bases between them. CDR3 sequence (DNA): TGCGCCAGCAGGCGCACGGGACCAGCGGGAAACATTCAGTACTTC. Protein product: CASRRTGPAGNIQYF.

J is TRBJ2-7 and V is TRBV7-9, with 11 nucleotides matching TRBD2. Germline V lookup: CDR1 SEHNR, CDR2 FQNEAQ (reference sequence). V was clipped by 4 bases and J by 1 base; unmatched bases: 9. The CDR3 loop spans 17 amino acids. The CDR3 protein is CASSSGLAVQTSYEQYF. In DNA form, the CDR3 reads TGTGCCAGCAGCTCGGGACTAGCGGTACAAACATCCTACGAGCAGTACTTC.

The genes are TRBV28 and TRBJ1-5; D unresolved. Deletions cut 5 bases from V and 6 bases from J, with 8 bases between. Germline lookup yields CDR1 MDHEN and CDR2 SYDVKM. The CDR3 loop spans 12 amino acids. The CDR3 sequence is CASSLSAQPQHF. In DNA, the CDR3 is TGTGCCAGCAGTCTCAGTGCTCAGCCCCAGCATTTT.

The chain links TRBV29-1 to TRBJ2-1; 9 nucleotides match TRBD1. The CDR3 length is 14 residues. Germline loops: CDR1 SQVTM, CDR2 ANQGSEA. J was trimmed by 6 bases and V by 6 bases; bases with no gene match: 9. DNA of the CDR3: TGCAGCGTAGTACCGGGACAGGGACCCAATGAGCAGTTCTTC. This gives the protein CSVVPGQGPNEQFF.

J is TRBJ2-7 and V is TRBV10-2; the match to TRBD2 covers 11 bases. Trimming at V came to 4 bases and at J to 1 base, leaving 6 bases not matched to a gene. This CDR3 is built from 16 residues. Germline-derived CDR1 and CDR2 are WSHSY and SAAADI. CDR3 protein: CASSATGTSGSYEQYF. DNA for the CDR3: TGCGCCAGCAGTGCAACCGGGACTAGCGGATCCTACGAGCAGTACTTC.

The genes are TRBV5-1 and TRBJ2-7; tentatively, D is TRBD2 (6 bases). CDR3 length equals 15 residues. The V gene's germline CDR1 is SGHRS and CDR2 YFSETQ. V gave up 0 bases and J gave up 0 bases, with 10 bases separating them. DNA of the CDR3: TGCGCCAGCAGCTTGGGGGGACTGTCCTCCTACGAGCAGTACTTC. This translates into CASSLGGLSSYEQYF.

The J gene is TRBJ2-5, the V gene TRBV10-3, with D tentatively TRBD2 (5 bases). The V gene's germline CDR1 is ENHRY and CDR2 SYGVKD. V lost 11 bases and J 4 bases, leaving 11 bases between the germline ends. This CDR3 is 11 amino acids long. CDR3 nucleotides: TGTGCCGCATCCCGGGGAGAGACCCAGTACTTC. Translated, it gives CAASRGETQYF.

The J gene is TRBJ1-1, the V gene TRBV10-2; no definite D call. Germline values: CDR1 WSHSY, CDR2 SAAADI. V was clipped by 2 bases and J by 5 bases, with 6 bases between them. This CDR3 region has 12 residues. CDR3 sequence: CASSEGRTEAFF. The CDR3 coding sequence is TGCGCCAGCAGTGAGGGCAGAACTGAAGCTTTCTTT.